This T cell receptor (beta chain) emerged from a study of cytomegalovirus exposure and HLA in healthy donors. The study's findings and limits: Accurate HLA-A and HLA-B prediction from TCR beta sequences was reported for most subjects. A few V segments could not be told apart, such as TRBV6-2 and TRBV6-3, and were left out.

This clone appeared once. Its antigen is undetermined. This CDR3 region has 13 residues. Per germline, CDR1 SGHTA and CDR2 FQGTGA. The V segment lost 0 bases and the J segment 13 bases; nucleotides outside the gene matches: 3. PCR employed 60 Vbeta and 13 Jbeta primers. Sequenced by immunoSEQ multiplex PCR; TCRdb stores in-frame clones only, minus some. This table holds roughly 140,000 clones, roughly 85% found once. The sample taken for sequencing was PBMCs. The clonotype comes from a woman aged 18-30 years in good health and CMV-seronegative. The chain combines TRBV7-3 with TRBJ2-1, with 10 nucleotides matching TRBD2. The CDR3 DNA reads TGTGCCAGCAGCTTAACCAGCGGGAGGGAACAGTTCTTC. It is translated as CASSLTSGREQFF.